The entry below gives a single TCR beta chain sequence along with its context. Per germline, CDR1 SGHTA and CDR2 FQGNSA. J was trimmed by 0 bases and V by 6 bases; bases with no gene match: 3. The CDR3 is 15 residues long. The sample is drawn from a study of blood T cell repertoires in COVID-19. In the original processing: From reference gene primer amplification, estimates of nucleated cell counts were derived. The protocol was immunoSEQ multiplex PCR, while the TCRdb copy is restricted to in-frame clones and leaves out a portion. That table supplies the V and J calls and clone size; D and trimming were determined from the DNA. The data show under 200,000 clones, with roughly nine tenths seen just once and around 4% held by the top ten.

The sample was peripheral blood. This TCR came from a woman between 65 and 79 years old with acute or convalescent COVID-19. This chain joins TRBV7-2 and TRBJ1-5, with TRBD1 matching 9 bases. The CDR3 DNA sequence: TGTGCCAGCAGGAGACAGGGGGATAGCAATCAGCCCCAGCATTTT. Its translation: CASRRQGDSNQPQHF.